This TCR beta chain was documented in a study of early T cells in non-severe SARS-CoV-2 infection. Study-level background: Alpha and beta chains were unpaired, from unsorted whole-blood bulk RNA.

Regarding the study as a whole: The VDJdb matching leaned toward anti-spike CD8 responses and overlooked private and CD4 specificities.

Points on this clonotype: The antigen remains unidentified.

The CDR3 length is 14 residues. Trimming pared 4 bases from V and 2 bases from J, leaving 12 bases between. Per germline, CDR1 MNHNS and CDR2 SASEGT. Tagging with unique molecular identifiers was applied to individual cDNA molecules. TCRdb independently ran MiXCR on the 5' RACE reads; one entry per CDR3 protein. Of some 35,000 distinct CDR3 sequences listed, roughly 6.8% are singletons. This chain connects TRBV6-1 to TRBJ2-7; D unresolved. The sample consisted of whole blood, taken at baseline. The source is an adult who was a healthcare worker with PCR-confirmed SARS-CoV-2 infection or an uninfected control (not recorded which). The CDR3 here is CASSGYLGTYEQYF. For the CDR3, the DNA is TGTGCCAGCAGTGGTTACCTGGGGACCTACGAGCAGTACTTC.